This paragraph reports one TCR beta chain. Its target is not known. The CDR3 loop spans 17 amino acids. The germline CDR1 and CDR2 sequences are SGHTA and FQGNSA. The J segment lost 1 base and the V segment lost 2 bases, leaving 3 bases of the junction unmatched. This sample is drawn from a study of post-analysis software for immune sequencing data. The study's findings and limits: A handful of TRBV segments were significantly more frequent in patients than in controls. TRBV5-6, TRBV5-1 and TRBV20-1 were among these segments.

Every TCR beta cDNA library bore unique molecular identifiers. In TCRdb, the PCR reads were re-called with MiXCR into one record per CDR3 protein. The sample lists under 650,000 distinct CDR3 sequences, around 40% occurring once. V and J are TRBV7-2 and TRBJ2-5; TRBD2 agrees at 14 bases. Sequenced: blood. The clonotype comes from a girl aged 5-17 years with multiple sclerosis. The CDR3 is CASSLWTSGGIQETQYF. CDR3 bases: TGTGCCAGCAGCTTATGGACTAGCGGGGGGATCCAAGAGACCCAGTACTTC.